The sequence of this T cell receptor (beta chain) was determined in a study of T cells after yellow fever vaccination (dated by TCRdb to the late 2010s). Notes on the research overall: The SMART-Seq v4 Ultra Low Input RNA kit was used to prepare libraries from fractions with low cell numbers. Blood was drawn at multiple timepoints before and after primary and secondary immunization, with bulk PBMC replicates and cell subsets isolated. Bulk TCR alpha and beta repertoires were sequenced longitudinally to track T-cell clones before and after primary and booster YFV17D yellow fever vaccination. Two healthy male donors, one aged 18 to 30 and one aged 30 to 40 years, made up the cohort.

The germline V gene (reference sequence) specifies LNHDA as CDR1 and SQIVND as CDR2. From V the trimming removes 3 bases and from J it removes 7 bases, while the gene matches leave 6 bases of the junction unaccounted for. The CDR3 runs 14 residues from the cysteine to the phenylalanine. Of the read, only the CDR3 DNA is kept; its 42 bases are in frame from base 1. TCR cDNA was synthesized by 5'RACE template switching, which introduced a universal primer site and unique molecular identifiers. Priming of cDNA synthesis was performed from both the TCR alpha and TCR beta constant segments. Library amplification used two PCR steps, and the second PCR step added sample barcodes and sequencing adapters. Sequencing of libraries was performed on Illumina HiSeq 2500 (2x100 bp) or NovaSeq (2x150 bp). The authors' pipeline ran thus. Reads were demultiplexed and collapsed into UMI consensus sequences with MIGEC, and V(D)J alignment was performed with MiXCR. Using edgeR on replicate PBMC samples, clonotypes were called vaccine-responding if FDR was below 0.01 and the log2 fold change was above 5 up to day 15. Each bulk clonotype was labeled CD4 or CD8 based on which sequenced repertoire, CD4 or CD8, contained the clonotype at higher abundance. The public reads were run again by TCRdb, first through fastp at Q25 and then through MiXCR, and only productive beta chains were kept. All rows with the same CDR3 protein become a single entry with the most common DNA and genes. These V and J calls originate from TCRdb's pipeline instead of the authors' own analysis. Across this sample there are 450,000 to 600,000 distinct CDR3 sequences, with roughly 14% seen only once. The top ten clonotypes cover around 15% of the sample.

Worth noting for this clonotype: Its antigen is not yet known. No base quality values were provided; no much bigger clone lies one nucleotide off.

The treatment or condition label for this specimen denotes: live attenuated yellow fever vaccine strain. At each blood-draw timepoint, two biological replicates of bulk PBMCs were collected. A standard Ficoll-Paque protocol was used to isolate PBMCs from peripheral blood. TriZol was used to extract RNA from bulk PBMCs, from CD4 and CD8 fractions, and from dextramer-positive and dextramer-negative fractions. The investigation overall reported the following: Only a couple of donors were included in the study, so the extent to which the findings can be generalized is limited. Computational filtering was required because FACS-sorted repertoires could contain abundant contaminating clonotypes from the bulk population. After the booster, most of the clones that had expanded following primary vaccination were detected again (approximately 96% of CD4 and around 87% of CD8), which suggests that memory was broadly maintained. Compared with the primary T-cell response, the secondary T-cell response was faster but weaker, reaching its peak on day 5 rather than on day 15. A small share of clonotypes was detected in both CD4 and CD8 compartments, with the overlap likely arising from convergent recombination.

The source was PBMCs, collected on the day of the yellow fever booster vaccination. This clonotype was sampled from a man younger than 40 who received the YFV17D yellow fever vaccine. The receptor chain draws on TRBV19 and TRBJ2-1, and 7 bases in between align with TRBD1. The DNA reads as follows: TGTGCCAGTAGTATCGACAGGGTATTGAATGAGCAGTTCTTC. This yields the protein CASSIDRVLNEQFF.